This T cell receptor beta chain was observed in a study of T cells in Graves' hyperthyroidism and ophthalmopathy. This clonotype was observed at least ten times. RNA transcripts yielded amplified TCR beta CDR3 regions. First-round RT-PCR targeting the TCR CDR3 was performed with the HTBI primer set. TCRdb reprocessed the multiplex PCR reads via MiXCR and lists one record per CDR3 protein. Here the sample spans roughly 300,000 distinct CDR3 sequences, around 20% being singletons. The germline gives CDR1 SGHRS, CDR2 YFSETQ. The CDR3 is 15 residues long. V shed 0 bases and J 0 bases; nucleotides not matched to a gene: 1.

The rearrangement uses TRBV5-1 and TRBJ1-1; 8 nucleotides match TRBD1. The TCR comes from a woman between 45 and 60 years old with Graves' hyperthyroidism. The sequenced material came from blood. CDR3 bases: TGCGCCAGCAGCTTGGAGGGACAGGTGAACACTGAAGCTTTCTTT. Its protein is CASSLEGQVNTEAFF. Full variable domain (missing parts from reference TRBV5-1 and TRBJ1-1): KAGVTQTPRYLIKTRGQQVTLSCSPISGHRSVSWYQQTPGQGLQFLFEYFSETQRNKGNFPGRFSGRQFSNSRSEMNVSTLELGDSALYLCASSLEGQVNTEAFFGQGTRLTVV.